The present TCR beta chain was sequenced within a study of T-cell reconstitution after alpha-beta-depleted transplantation in children. The table lists this clonotype with many counts. Library preparation (for TCRbeta) was performed with unique molecular identifiers. MiXCR, run by TCRdb on the PCR reads, gives a single entry per CDR3 protein. The repertoire holds roughly 200,000 distinct CDR3 sequences, with 13% to 15% as singletons. The CDR3 length is 15 residues. V gave up 4 bases and J gave up 2 bases, with 18 bases separating them. CDR1 and CDR2 (germline): DFQATT, SNEGSKA (reference sequence). This TCR derives from a human donor who donated a stem cell graft to a child with acute lymphoblastic leukemia. This rearrangement joins TRBV20-1 to TRBJ2-7, with TRBD2 as a possible D gene (6 bases). The sample consisted of PBMCs from the stem cell graft donor, taken from the stem cell graft. The CDR3 reads CSATLRRDPTYEQYF. As DNA, the CDR3 is TGCAGTGCTACCCTTCGGAGGGACCCAACCTACGAGCAGTACTTC.